This TCR beta chain stems from a study of T cell responses to AZD1222 COVID-19 vaccine. The V gene lost 6 bases and the J gene lost 2 bases, with 9 bases spanning the gap. CDR1 is PRHDT and CDR2 is FYEKMQ in the germline V gene (reference sequence). This CDR3 has 13 residues. Generated by immunoSEQ multiplex PCR, the TCRdb table keeps only in-frame clones and is missing some. The sample has 130,000 to 150,000 clones, about 82% seen once. This TCR derives from an adult who received the AZD1222 COVID-19 vaccine. The sequencing here drew on peripheral blood, taken 28 days after the second AZD1222 dose. This sequence joins TRBV13 and TRBJ2-3; D remains unclear. This CDR3 is CASRRLDTDTQYF. The CDR3 region has the DNA TGTGCCAGCAGACGGCTAGACACAGATACGCAGTATTTT. Variable domain in full (rest from reference TRBV13 and TRBJ2-3): AAGVIQSPRHLIKEKRETATLKCYPIPRHDTVYWYQQGPGQDPQFLISFYEKMQSDKGSIPDRFSAQQFSDYHSELNMSSLELGDSALYFCASRRLDTDTQYFGPGTRLTVL.